This T cell receptor beta chain was identified in a study of response to subunit inactivated influenza vaccine. Study-wide points: Each seasonal influenza vaccination recruits few new T cells, the authors suggested.

With respect to this clonotype: Its antigen remains unidentified.

TCRdb processed the RT-PCR reads anew with MiXCR; each CDR3 protein has one entry. Of about 570,000 distinct CDR3 sequences listed, 12% are singletons. V lost 6 bases, J lost 3 bases, and 11 bases stayed unmatched. The CDR3 is made up of 17 amino acids. The germline V gene encodes CDR1 MNHEY and CDR2 SMNVEV (reference sequence). Sequencing used PBMCs from blood, obtained on the day of vaccination. The chain has TRBV27 and TRBJ2-3; 11 bases line up with TRBD2. This TCR was sampled from a man aged 45 to 65 who received an inactivated influenza vaccine. The CDR3 loop reads CASRGTLAGGRTDTQYF. CDR3 in DNA: TGTGCCAGCAGGGGGACTTTAGCGGGGGGGAGGACAGATACGCAGTATTTT.